This T cell receptor (beta chain) was obtained from a study of cytomegalovirus exposure and HLA in healthy donors. Vbeta (60) and Jbeta (13) primers were used in the PCR. Measured with immunoSEQ multiplex PCR; TCRdb has only the in-frame clones, and not every one. This sample has roughly 120,000 clones, with around 86% found just once. V lost 3 bases and J lost 0, with 12 bases in between. This CDR3 has 15 residues. The germline gives CDR1 MNHNS, CDR2 SASEGT. This clone occurred once. Sequenced sample: PBMCs. The rearrangement joins TRBV6-1 to TRBJ2-7, with D maybe TRBD2 (6 bases). This TCR was recovered from a woman under 40 in good health and CMV-seronegative. Here the CDR3 reads CASSDGGRGSYEQYF. Written as DNA, the CDR3 is TGTGCCAGCAGTGACGGAGGGCGGGGCTCCTACGAGCAGTACTTC.